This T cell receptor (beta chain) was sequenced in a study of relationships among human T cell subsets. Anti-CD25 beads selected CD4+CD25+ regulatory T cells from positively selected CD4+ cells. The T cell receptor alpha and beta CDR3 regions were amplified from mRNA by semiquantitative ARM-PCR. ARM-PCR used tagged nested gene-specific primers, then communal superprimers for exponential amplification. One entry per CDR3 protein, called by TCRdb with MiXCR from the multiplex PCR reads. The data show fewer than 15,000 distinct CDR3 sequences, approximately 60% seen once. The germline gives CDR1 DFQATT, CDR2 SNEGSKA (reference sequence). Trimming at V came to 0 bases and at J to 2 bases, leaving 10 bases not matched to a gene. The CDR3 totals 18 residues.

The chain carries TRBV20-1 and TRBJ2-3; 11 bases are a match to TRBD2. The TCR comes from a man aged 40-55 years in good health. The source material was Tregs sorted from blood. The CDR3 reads CSARDPLAGGMITDTQYF. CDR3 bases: TGCAGTGCTAGAGATCCGCTAGCGGGAGGTATGATCACAGATACGCAGTATTTT.